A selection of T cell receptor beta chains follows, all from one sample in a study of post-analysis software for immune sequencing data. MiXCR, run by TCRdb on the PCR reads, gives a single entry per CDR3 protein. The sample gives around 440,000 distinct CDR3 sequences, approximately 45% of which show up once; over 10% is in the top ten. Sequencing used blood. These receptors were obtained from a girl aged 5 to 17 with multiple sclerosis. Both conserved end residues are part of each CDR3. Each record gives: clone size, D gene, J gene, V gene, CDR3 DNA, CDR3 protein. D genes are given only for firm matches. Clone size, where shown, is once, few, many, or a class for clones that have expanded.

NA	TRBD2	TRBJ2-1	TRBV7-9	TGTTCCAGCAGCTTAGGACTAGCGGGAGTTTTTGAGCAGTTCTTC	CSSSLGLAGVFEQFF
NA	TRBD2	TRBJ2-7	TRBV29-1	TGCAGCGTTGAAGCGCCGGGGGGTTACGAGCAGTACTTC	CSVEAPGGYEQYF
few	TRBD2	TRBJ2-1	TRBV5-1	TGCGCCAGCAGCTTGGCGGAGGACGTGAGCGGGAGGGCCTTGGGTGAGCAGTTCTTC	CASSLAEDVSGRALGEQFF
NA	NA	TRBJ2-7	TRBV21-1	TGTGCCAGCAGCAAAGTTCCTAGCGGGAGAGATTACGAGCAGTACTTC	CASSKVPSGRDYEQYF
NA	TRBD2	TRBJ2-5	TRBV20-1	TGCAGCACTAGCGGGCAAGAGACCCAGTACTTC	CSTSGQETQYF
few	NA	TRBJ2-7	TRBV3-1	TGTGCCAGCAGCCAAGATGACGGCTTCTACGAGCAGTACTTC	CASSQDDGFYEQYF
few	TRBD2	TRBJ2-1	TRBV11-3	TGTGCCAGCAGCCCACTAGCGGGAGGCTCCAATGAGCAGTTCTTC	CASSPLAGGSNEQFF
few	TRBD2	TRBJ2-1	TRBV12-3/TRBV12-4	TGTGCCAGCAGTTACGGGGGGGGGACTAGCAGGGATGAGCAGTTCTTC	CASSYGGGTSRDEQFF
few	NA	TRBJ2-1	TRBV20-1	TGCAGTGCTAGCGTTTACAATGAGCAGTTCTTC	CSASVYNEQFF
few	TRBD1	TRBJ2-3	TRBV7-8	TGTGCCAGCAGCTTAGCGTTGGGGACAGGGTCGACAGATACGCAGTATTTT	CASSLALGTGSTDTQYF
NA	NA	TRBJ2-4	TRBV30	TGTGCCTGGAGTGCGGCTATCCAAAACATTCAGTACTTC	CAWSAAIQNIQYF
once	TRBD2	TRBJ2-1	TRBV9	TGTGCCAGCAGCGCTAGCGGGAGGCCTGTGGATGAGCAGTTCTTC	CASSASGRPVDEQFF
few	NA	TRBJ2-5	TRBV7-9	TGTGCCAGCAGCTTAACGTCGGGGGCTGGGAGAGAGACCCAGTACTTC	CASSLTSGAGRETQYF
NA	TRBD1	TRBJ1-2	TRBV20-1	TGCAGTGCTAGAGATAGAGGGGACAGGGGGGACTATGGCTACACCTTC	CSARDRGDRGDYGYTF
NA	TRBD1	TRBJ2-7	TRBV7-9	TGTGCCAGCAGCTTATCAGGACAGGGGCCCCACGAGCAGTACTTC	CASSLSGQGPHEQYF
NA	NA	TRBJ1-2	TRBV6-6	TGTGCCAGCACCTCTCAGGGGAGTGACTATGGCTACACCTTC	CASTSQGSDYGYTF
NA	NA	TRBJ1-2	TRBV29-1	TGCAGCGTTGAGGATTCCAGGGATTTGAAGGGCTACACCTTC	CSVEDSRDLKGYTF
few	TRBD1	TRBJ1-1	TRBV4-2	TGTGCCAGCAGCCAAGACGACAGGGCTGTTGAAGCTTTCTTT	CASSQDDRAVEAFF
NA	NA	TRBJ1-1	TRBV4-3	TGCGCCAGCAGCCAAGAAAAGGGCGGCACTGAAGCTTTCTTT	CASSQEKGGTEAFF
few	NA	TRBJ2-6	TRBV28	TGTGCCAGCAGTTTCACCAAGGGTTTCCTGAGACGGTCTGGGGCCAACGCCCTGACTTTC	CASSFTKGFLRRSGANALTF
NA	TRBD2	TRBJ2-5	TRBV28	TGTGCCAGCAGATGGGGGGGCCAAGAGACCCAGTACTTC	CASRWGGQETQYF
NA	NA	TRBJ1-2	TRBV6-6	TGTGCCAGCAGTGACTCCTACAGGGATGGCTATGGCTACACCTTC	CASSDSYRDGYGYTF
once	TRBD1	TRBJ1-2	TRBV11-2	TGTGCCAGCAGCTTAGATCTCGGGACAGGCAGGGCCTATGGCTACACCTTC	CASSLDLGTGRAYGYTF
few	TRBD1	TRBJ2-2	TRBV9	TGTGCCAGCAGCGTAGTCGGGACAGAGAACACCGGGGAGCTGTTTTTT	CASSVVGTENTGELFF
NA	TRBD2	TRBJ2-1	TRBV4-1	TGCGCCAGCAGCCAAGTCGGGCTAGCGGGAGTAATGCGGGATGAGCAGTTCTTC	CASSQVGLAGVMRDEQFF
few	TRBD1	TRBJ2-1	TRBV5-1	TGCGCCAGCAGGGTTGGGACAGACCACTCCTACAATGAGCAGTTCTTC	CASRVGTDHSYNEQFF
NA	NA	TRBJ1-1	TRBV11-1	TGTGCCAGCAGCTTAGCGCGGAGCAGAAATACTGAAGCTTTCTTT	CASSLARSRNTEAFF
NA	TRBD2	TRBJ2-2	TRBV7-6	TGTGCCAGCAGCTTTAGTCTGGCTAGCGGGGGGGCCGCCACCGGGGAGCTGTTTTTT	CASSFSLASGGAATGELFF
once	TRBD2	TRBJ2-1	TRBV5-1	TGCGCCAGCAGCTTTAAAGACAGGGAATATCTGACTAGCGGCTCCTACAATGAGCAGTTCTTC	CASSFKDREYLTSGSYNEQFF
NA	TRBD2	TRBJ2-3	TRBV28	TGTGCCAGCAGTCTTCGATCTAGCGGGATCACAGATACGCAGTATTTT	CASSLRSSGITDTQYF
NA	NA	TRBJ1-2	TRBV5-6	TGTGCCAGCAGCTTGGAGCCCCAGGCAGGCAGCGGCTACACCTTC	CASSLEPQAGSGYTF
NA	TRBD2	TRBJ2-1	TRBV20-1	TGCAGTGCTAGAGATAGGGCTTCTAGCGGGGCGTACAATGAGCAGTTCTTC	CSARDRASSGAYNEQFF
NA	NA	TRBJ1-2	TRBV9	TGTGCCAGCAGCGTAGGAACAGGGCGGTATGGCTACACCTTC	CASSVGTGRYGYTF
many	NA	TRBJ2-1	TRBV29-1	TGCAGCGTTGCCACAGGGAGCAATGAGCAGTTCTTC	CSVATGSNEQFF
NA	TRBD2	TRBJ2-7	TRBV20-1	TGCAGTGCTGGACTAGCGGGAGATACCCACGAGCAGTACTTC	CSAGLAGDTHEQYF
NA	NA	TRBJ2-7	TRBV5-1	TGCGCCAGCAGCTTGGAGTCGGGGCAACATTACGAGCAGTACTTC	CASSLESGQHYEQYF
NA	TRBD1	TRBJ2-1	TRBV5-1	TGCGCCAGCAGCTTGACCCCGGGACAGGGGGCGAATGAGCAGTTCTTC	CASSLTPGQGANEQFF
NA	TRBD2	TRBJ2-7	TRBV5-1	TGCGCCAGCAGCGGTCTAGCGGGAGTCGACGAGCAGTACTTC	CASSGLAGVDEQYF
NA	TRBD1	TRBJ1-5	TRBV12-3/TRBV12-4	TGTGCCAGCAATCGGGACAGGGCAGGCCAGCCCCAGCATTTT	CASNRDRAGQPQHF
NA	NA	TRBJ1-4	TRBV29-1	TGCAGCGCCGACAGTCCTAATGAAAAACTGTTTTTT	CSADSPNEKLFF
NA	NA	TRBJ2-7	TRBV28	TGTGCCAGCAGCGTCGCTGACCGGGCCTACGAGCAGTACTTC	CASSVADRAYEQYF
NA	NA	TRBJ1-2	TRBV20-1	TGCAGTGCTGATTGGGGATTATACTATGGCTACACCTTC	CSADWGLYYGYTF